The 10 T cell receptor beta chains presented below share a single source sample, sequenced in a study of blood T cell repertoires in COVID-19. Measured with immunoSEQ multiplex PCR; TCRdb has only the in-frame clones, and not every one. The sample lists 150,000 or so clones; 85% to 90% were seen once. Sequencing was done on a sample of peripheral blood. The receptor source for this set is a woman in her 70s with acute or convalescent COVID-19.

To note about this clone: At one end, the junction sequence differs from germline, possibly due to a read error. The genes are TRBV10-2 and TRBJ2-7; 14 bases fit TRBD2. This CDR3 comprises 18 residues. Germline loops: CDR1 WSHSY, CDR2 SAAADI. CDR3 amino acids: CASTEGLAGARDSYEQYF. In DNA, the CDR3 is TGCGCCAGCACTGAGGGACTAGCGGGGGCTCGGGACTCCTACGAGCAGTACTTC.

V and J are TRBV11-2 and TRBJ2-5, with TRBD1 matching 10 bases. Germline CDR1 SGHAT, CDR2 FQNNGV. J gave up 5 bases and V 3 bases, and 9 bases lay outside the gene matches. The CDR3 consists of 16 residues. CDR3 nucleotides: TGTGCCAGCAGCTTGACCGGGACAGGGGTCATGGAGACCCAGTACTTC. Translated: CASSLTGTGVMETQYF.

The chain combines TRBV24-1 with TRBJ2-1, with 8 bases that match TRBD2. Losses at the gene ends were 3 bases for V and 10 bases for J; bases not matched to a gene: 7. CDR3 length: 14 residues. CDR1 is KGHDR and CDR2 is SFDVKD in the germline V gene. The CDR3 reads CATSDTRGGWEQFF. The CDR3 DNA sequence: TGTGCCACCAGTGATACCCGGGGGGGGTGGGAGCAGTTCTTC.

The chain links TRBV5-4 to TRBJ1-1; no clear D. This CDR3 is built from 13 residues. With 3 bases removed from V and 0 bases from J, the gap between germline ends came to 6 bases. Germline V gene data show CDR1 as SGHNT and CDR2 as YYREEE (reference sequence). CDR3 sequence reads: CASSSIMNTEAFF. The CDR3 DNA reads as TGTGCCAGCAGCTCAATCATGAACACTGAAGCTTTCTTT.

This clone was seen a handful of times. The V call is TRBV12-2, the J call TRBJ2-3; the table calls TRBD2, which could not be checked here. TRBV12-2 is a known pseudogene. This CDR3 is built from 19 residues. In nucleotides, the CDR3 is TGTGCAAGTCGCTTTAGGCTAGCGGGAGACCGTTTTGTCACAGATACGCAGTATTTT. Amino acids: CASRFRLAGDRFVTDTQYF.

This clone has more than one count but fewer than ten. V and J are TRBV7-9 and TRBJ2-6; 9 nucleotides align to TRBD1. Germline V CDR1 and CDR2: SEHNR, FQNEAQ (reference sequence). The CDR3 consists of 19 residues. Trimming removed 0 bases from V and 0 bases from J; junction bases left unmatched: 6. Here the CDR3 reads CASSLASDRGTSGANVLTF. The DNA of the CDR3 is TGTGCCAGCAGCTTAGCATCGGACAGGGGAACCTCTGGGGCCAACGTCCTGACTTTC.

The chain joins TRBV4-3 to TRBJ2-2; a weak D match, TRBD1 (5 bases). Deletions cut 0 bases from V and 7 bases from J, with 12 bases between. From germline, CDR1 is LGHNA and CDR2 YSLEER. The CDR3 runs 15 residues. CDR3 amino acids: CASSQEVWGHGELFF. The CDR3 DNA reads as TGCGCCAGCAGCCAAGAAGTATGGGGCCACGGGGAGCTGTTTTTT.

The rearrangement links TRBV4-3 to TRBJ2-1, with TRBD2 matching 9 bases. Trimming removed 0 bases from V and 10 bases from J; junction bases left unmatched: 16. This CDR3 region has 18 residues. Germline assignment: CDR1 LGHNA and CDR2 YSLEER. DNA of the CDR3: TGCGCCAGCAGCCAAGATCTGCCTTTTAGAGCGGGGGGAGGGGAGCAGTTCTTC. Its protein product is CASSQDLPFRAGGGEQFF.

This chain links TRBV7-8 with TRBJ2-7, with TRBD1 as a possible D gene (5 bases). The CDR3 is 15 residues long. CDR1 and CDR2 (germline): SGHVS, FQNEAQ. The germline V and J ends were trimmed by 0 bases and 4 bases, with 13 bases remaining between them. The CDR3 sequence: CASSLAPLRGYEQYF. The CDR3 nucleotides read TGTGCCAGCAGCTTAGCACCCCTAAGGGGTTACGAGCAGTACTTC.

V usage is TRBV28 and J usage is TRBJ1-6; the D is unclear. V dropped 7 bases and J dropped 9 bases, with 19 bases sitting between them. Germline loops: CDR1 MDHEN, CDR2 SYDVKM. This CDR3 has 15 residues. In nucleotides, the CDR3 is TGTGCCAGCACTAATACCCAAGCCCTATTTTCACCCCTCCACTTT. Residues: CASTNTQALFSPLHF.